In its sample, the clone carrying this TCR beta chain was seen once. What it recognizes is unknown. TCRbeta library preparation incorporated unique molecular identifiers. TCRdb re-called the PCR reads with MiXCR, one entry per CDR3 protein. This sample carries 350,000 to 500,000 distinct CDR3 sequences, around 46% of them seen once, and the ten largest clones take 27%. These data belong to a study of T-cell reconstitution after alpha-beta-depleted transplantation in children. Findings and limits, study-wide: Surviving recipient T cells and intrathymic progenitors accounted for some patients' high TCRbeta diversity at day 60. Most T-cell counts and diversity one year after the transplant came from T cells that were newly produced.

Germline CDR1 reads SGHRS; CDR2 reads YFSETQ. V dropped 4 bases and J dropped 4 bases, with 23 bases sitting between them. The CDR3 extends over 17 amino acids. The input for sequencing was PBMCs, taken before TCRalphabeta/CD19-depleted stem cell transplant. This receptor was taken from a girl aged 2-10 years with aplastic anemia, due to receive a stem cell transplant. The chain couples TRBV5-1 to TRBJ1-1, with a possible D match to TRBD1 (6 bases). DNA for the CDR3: TGCGCCAGCAGCCCATATATCAGGGGAAGAGTCGGCACTGAAGCTTTCTTT. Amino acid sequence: CASSPYIRGRVGTEAFF.